Reported below is one T cell receptor beta chain. The data were obtained in a study of blood T cell repertoires in COVID-19. Turning to the study itself: COVID-19 samples from acute and convalescent phases originated in the United States, Italy and Spain.

Profiled with immunoSEQ multiplex PCR; TCRdb holds only in-frame clones, not every one. The data show about 89,000 clones, roughly 80% seen once. The sample was peripheral blood. The TCR sequence derives from a man in his sixties or seventies with COVID-19, enrolled during active disease.

The CDR3 is CASSPRVPDNEKLFF. For the CDR3, the DNA is TGCGCCAGCAGCCCGAGGGTCCCGGATAATGAAAAACTGTTTTTT. The rearrangement uses TRBV5-1 and TRBJ1-4; D remains unclear. Germline V gene lookup returns CDR1 SGHRS and CDR2 YFSETQ. The CDR3 has 15 amino acids. Deletions cut 4 bases from V and 4 bases from J, with 14 bases between.